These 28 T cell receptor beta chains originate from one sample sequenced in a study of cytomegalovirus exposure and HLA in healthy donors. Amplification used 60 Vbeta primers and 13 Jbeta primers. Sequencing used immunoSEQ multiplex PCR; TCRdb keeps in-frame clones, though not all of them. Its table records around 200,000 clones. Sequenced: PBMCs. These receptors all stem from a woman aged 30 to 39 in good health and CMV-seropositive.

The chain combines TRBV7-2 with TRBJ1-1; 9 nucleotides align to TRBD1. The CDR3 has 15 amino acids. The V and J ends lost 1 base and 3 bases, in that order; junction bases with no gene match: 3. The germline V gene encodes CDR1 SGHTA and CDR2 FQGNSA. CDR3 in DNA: TGTGCCAGCAGCTTAGTTACAGGGGGCTACACTGAAGCTTTCTTT. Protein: CASSLVTGGYTEAFF.

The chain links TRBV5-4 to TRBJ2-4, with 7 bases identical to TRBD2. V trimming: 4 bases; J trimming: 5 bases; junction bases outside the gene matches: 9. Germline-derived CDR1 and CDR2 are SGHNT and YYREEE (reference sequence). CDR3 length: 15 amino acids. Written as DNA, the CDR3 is TGTGCCAGCAGCCACAAGCGGGGTACGGAAAACATTCAGTACTTC. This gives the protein CASSHKRGTENIQYF.

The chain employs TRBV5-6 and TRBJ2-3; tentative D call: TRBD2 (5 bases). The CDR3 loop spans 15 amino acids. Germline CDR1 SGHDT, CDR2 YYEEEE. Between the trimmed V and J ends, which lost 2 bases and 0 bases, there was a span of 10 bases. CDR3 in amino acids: CASSFSGSSTDTQYF. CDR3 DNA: TGTGCCAGCAGCTTCTCGGGGAGTAGCACAGATACGCAGTATTTT. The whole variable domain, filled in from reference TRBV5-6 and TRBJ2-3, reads DAGVTQSPTHLIKTRGQQVTLRCSPKSGHDTVSWYQQALGQGPQFIFQYYEEEERQRGNFPDRFSGHQFPNYSSELNVNALLLGDSALYLCASSFSGSSTDTQYFGPGTRLTVL.

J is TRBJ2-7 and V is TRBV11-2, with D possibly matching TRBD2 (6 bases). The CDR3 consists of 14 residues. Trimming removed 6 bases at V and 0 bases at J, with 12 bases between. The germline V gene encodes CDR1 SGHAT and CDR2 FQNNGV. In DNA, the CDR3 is TGTGCCAGCAGGAATTCGGGGGTCTCCTACGAGCAGTACTTC. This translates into CASRNSGVSYEQYF.

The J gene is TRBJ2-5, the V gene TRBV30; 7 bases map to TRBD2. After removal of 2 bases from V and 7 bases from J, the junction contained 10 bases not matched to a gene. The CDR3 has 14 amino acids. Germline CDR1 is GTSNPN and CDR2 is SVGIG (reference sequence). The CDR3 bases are TGTGCCTGGAGTAGAGACCCGGGCGGGGGGACCCAGTACTTC. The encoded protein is CAWSRDPGGGTQYF.

CDR3 loop: CACEIERGGKLFF. CDR3 sequence (DNA): TGTGCCTGCGAAATCGAAAGGGGAGGCAAACTGTTTTTT. The chain links TRBV30 to TRBJ1-4; a weak D match, TRBD1 (5 bases). The CDR3 totals 13 residues. Germline lookup yields CDR1 GTSNPN and CDR2 SVGIG (reference sequence). Trimming shortened V by 6 bases and J by 11 bases, and 19 bases separated the two germline ends.

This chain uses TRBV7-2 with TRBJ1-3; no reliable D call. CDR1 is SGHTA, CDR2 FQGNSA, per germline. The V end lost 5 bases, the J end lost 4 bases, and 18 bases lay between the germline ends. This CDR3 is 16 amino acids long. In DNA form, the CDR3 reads TGTGCCAGCAGCCCCCGACCTGGGCCTGGGGGAAACACCATATATTTT. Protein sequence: CASSPRPGPGGNTIYF.

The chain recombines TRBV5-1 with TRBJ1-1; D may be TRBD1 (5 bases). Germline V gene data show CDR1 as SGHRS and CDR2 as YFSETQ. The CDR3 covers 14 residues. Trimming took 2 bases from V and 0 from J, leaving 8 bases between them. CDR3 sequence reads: CASSFGHVNTEAFF. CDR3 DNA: TGCGCCAGCAGCTTCGGACATGTGAACACTGAAGCTTTCTTT. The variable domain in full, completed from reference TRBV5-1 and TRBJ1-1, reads KAGVTQTPRYLIKTRGQQVTLSCSPISGHRSVSWYQQTPGQGLQFLFEYFSETQRNKGNFPGRFSGRQFSNSRSEMNVSTLELGDSALYLCASSFGHVNTEAFFGQGTRLTVV.

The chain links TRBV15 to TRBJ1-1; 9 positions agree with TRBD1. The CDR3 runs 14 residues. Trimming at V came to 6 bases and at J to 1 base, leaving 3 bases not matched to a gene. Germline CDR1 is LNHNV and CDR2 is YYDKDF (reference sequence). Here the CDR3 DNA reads TGTGCCACCAGTTTGGGACAGGGGAACACTGAAGCTTTCTTT. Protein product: CATSLGQGNTEAFF.

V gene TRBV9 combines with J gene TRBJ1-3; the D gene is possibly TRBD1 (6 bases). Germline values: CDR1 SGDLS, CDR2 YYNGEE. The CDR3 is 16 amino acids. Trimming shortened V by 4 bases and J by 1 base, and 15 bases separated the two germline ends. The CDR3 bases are TGTGCCAGCAGCCCTCCACAGGGAAGATCTGGAAACACCATATATTTT. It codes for CASSPPQGRSGNTIYF.

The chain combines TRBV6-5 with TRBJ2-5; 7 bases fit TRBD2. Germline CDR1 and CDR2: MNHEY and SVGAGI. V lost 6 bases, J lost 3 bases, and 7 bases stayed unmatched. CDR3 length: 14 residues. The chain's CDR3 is CASSRDYHEETQYF. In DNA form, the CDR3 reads TGTGCCAGCAGCCGGGACTACCACGAAGAGACCCAGTACTTC.

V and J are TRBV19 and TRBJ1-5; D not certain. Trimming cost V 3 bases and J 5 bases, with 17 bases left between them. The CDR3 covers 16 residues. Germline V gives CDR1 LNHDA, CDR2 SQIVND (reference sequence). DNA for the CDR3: TGTGCCAGTAGTATTGGAATACGGCGGGTGGATCAGCCCCAGCATTTT. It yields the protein CASSIGIRRVDQPQHF.

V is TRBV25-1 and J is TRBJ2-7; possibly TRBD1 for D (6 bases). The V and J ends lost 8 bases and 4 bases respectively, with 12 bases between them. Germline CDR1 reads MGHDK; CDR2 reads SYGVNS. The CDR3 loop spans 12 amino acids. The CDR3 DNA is TGTGCCAGCTCGGGCAGGGGTTACGAGCAGTACTTC. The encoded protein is CASSGRGYEQYF.

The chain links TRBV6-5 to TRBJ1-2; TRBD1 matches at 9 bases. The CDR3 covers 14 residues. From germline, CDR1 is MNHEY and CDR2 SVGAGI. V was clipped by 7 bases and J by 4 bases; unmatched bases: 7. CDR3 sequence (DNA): TGTGCCAGCACTCCTGAGACAGGGGGCTATGGCTACACCTTC. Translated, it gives CASTPETGGYGYTF.

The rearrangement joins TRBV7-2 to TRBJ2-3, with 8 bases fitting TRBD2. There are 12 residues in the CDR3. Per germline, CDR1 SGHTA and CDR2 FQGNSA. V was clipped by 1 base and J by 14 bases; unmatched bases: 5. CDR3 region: CASSLGTSNRYF. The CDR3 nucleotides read TGTGCCAGCAGCTTAGGGACTAGCAATAGGTATTTT.

CDR3 sequence: CASSSAGRGEQFF. DNA for the CDR3: TGTGCCAGCAGCTCCGCGGGGAGGGGTGAGCAGTTCTTC. The rearrangement links TRBV7-2 to TRBJ2-1, with 7 bases lining up with TRBD2. J lost 9 bases, V lost 4 bases, and 6 bases had no gene match. The CDR3 covers 13 residues. Germline assignment: CDR1 SGHTA and CDR2 FQGNSA.

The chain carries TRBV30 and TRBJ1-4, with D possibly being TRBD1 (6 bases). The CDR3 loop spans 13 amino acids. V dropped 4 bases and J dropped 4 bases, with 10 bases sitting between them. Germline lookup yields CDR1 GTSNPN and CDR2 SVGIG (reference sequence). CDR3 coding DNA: TGTGCCTGGACTGGACAGCTTAATGAAAAACTGTTTTTT. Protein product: CAWTGQLNEKLFF. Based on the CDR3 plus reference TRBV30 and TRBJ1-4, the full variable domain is SQTIHQWPATLVQPVGSPLSLECTVEGTSNPNLYWYRQAAGRGLQLLFYSVGIGQISSEVPQNLSASRPQDRQFILSSKKLLLSDSGFYLCAWTGQLNEKLFFGSGTQLSVL.

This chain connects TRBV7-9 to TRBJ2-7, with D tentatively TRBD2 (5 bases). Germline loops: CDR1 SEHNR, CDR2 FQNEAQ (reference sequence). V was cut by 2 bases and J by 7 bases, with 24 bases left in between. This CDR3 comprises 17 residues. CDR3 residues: CASSLSRGFEPSEEQYF. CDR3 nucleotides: TGTGCCAGCAGCTTATCGCGAGGGTTCGAACCATCTGAGGAGCAGTACTTC.

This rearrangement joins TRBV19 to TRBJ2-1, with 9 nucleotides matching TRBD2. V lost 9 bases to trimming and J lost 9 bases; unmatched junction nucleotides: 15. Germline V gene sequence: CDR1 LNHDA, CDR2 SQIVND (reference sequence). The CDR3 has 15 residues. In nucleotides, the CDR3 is TGTGCCAGCGGGCAGAGGGTAGCGGGAGTTTTTGAGCAGTTCTTC. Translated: CASGQRVAGVFEQFF.

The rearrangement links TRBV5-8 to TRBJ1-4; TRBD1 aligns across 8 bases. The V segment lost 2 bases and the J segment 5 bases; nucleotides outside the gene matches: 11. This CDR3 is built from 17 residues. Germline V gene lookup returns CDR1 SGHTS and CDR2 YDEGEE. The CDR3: CASSLPIRTGSNEKLFF. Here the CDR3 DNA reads TGTGCCAGCAGCTTACCCATCCGGACAGGGTCAAATGAAAAACTGTTTTTT. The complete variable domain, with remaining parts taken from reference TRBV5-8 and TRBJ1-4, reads EAGVTQSPTHLIKTRGQQATLRCSPISGHTSVYWYQQALGLGLQFLLWYDEGEERNRGNFPPRFSGRQFPNYSSELNVNALELEDSALYLCASSLPIRTGSNEKLFFGSGTQLSVL.

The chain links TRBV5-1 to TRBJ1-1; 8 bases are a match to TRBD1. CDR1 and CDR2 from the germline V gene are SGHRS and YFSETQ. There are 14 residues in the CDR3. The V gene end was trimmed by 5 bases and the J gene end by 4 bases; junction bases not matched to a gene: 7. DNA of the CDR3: TGCGCCAGCAGTTCAGGGGGCTCGGGCACTGAAGCTTTCTTT. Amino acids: CASSSGGSGTEAFF.

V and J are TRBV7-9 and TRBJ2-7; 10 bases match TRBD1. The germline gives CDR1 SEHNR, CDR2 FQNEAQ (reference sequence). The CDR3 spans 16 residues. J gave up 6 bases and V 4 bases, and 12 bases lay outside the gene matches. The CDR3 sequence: CASSWGTGDNAGEQYF. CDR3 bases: TGTGCCAGCAGCTGGGGGACAGGGGATAACGCGGGCGAGCAGTACTTC.

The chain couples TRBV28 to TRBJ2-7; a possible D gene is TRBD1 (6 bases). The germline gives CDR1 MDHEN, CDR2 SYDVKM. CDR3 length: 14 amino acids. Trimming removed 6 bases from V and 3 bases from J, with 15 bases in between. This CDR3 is CASRRQRGYYEQYF. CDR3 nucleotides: TGTGCCAGCAGGAGACAAAGGGGGTACTACGAGCAGTACTTC.

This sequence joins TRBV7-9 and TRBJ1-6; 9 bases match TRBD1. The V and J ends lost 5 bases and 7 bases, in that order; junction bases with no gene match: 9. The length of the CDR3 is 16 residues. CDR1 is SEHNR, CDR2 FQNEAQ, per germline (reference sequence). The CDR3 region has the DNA TGTGCCAGCAGCCAAACGCCGGGACAGGGAAATTCACCCCTCCACTTT. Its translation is CASSQTPGQGNSPLHF.

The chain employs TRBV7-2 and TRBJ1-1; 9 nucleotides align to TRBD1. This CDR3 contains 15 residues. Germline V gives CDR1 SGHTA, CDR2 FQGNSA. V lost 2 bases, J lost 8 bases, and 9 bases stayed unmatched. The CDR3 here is CASSLTPGQGIEAFF. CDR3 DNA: TGTGCCAGCAGCTTAACCCCCGGACAGGGGATCGAAGCTTTCTTT.

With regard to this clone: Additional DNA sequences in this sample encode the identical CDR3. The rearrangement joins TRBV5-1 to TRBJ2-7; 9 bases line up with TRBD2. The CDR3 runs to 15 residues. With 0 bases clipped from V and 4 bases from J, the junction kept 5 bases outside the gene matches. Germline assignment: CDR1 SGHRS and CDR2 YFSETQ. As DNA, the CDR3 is TGCGCCAGCAGCTTGGCTCTAGCGGGATCATACGAGCAGTACTTC. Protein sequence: CASSLALAGSYEQYF.

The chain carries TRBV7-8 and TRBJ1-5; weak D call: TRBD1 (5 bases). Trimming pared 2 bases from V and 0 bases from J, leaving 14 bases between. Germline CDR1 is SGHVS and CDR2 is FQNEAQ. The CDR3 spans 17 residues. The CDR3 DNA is TGTGCCAGCAGCTTAATGGACAACGGTTATAGCAATCAGCCCCAGCATTTT. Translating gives CASSLMDNGYSNQPQHF. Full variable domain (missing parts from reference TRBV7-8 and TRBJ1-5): GAGVSQSPRYKVAKRGQDVALRCDPISGHVSLFWYQQALGQGPEFLTYFQNEAQLDKSGLPSDRFFAERPEGSVSTLKIQRTQQEDSAVYLCASSLMDNGYSNQPQHFGDGTRLSIL.

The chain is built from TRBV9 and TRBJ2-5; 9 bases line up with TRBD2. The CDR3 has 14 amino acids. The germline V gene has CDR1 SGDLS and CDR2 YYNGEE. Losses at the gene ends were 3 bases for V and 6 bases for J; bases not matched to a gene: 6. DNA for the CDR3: TGTGCCAGCAGCGCCTCTAGCGGGGTACAGACCCAGTACTTC. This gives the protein CASSASSGVQTQYF.